This passage covers 29 T cell receptor beta chains from one sample sequenced in a study of cytomegalovirus exposure and HLA in healthy donors. Both 60 Vbeta primers and 13 Jbeta primers went into the PCR. Repertoires were generated with immunoSEQ multiplex PCR, while TCRdb's copy carries only in-frame clones and drops some. The data show more than 150,000 clones, about three quarters seen once. Sequencing used PBMCs. The source is a man between 18 and 29 years old in good health and CMV-seronegative.

The chain joins TRBV2 to TRBJ1-2, with D possibly being TRBD1 (6 bases). CDR1 SNHLY and CDR2 FYNNEI come from the germline V gene. The CDR3 is 13 residues long. V was pared by 5 bases and J by 6 bases, with 13 bases between. The CDR3 DNA reads TGTGCCAGCAGTTGGACAGTCCAGGATGGCTACACCTTC. Protein product: CASSWTVQDGYTF.

The chain joins TRBV11-1 to TRBJ2-7; D not resolved. The CDR3 is 13 residues long. Trimming cost V 5 bases and J 1 base, with 9 bases left between them. Germline lookup yields CDR1 SGHAT and CDR2 FQDESV (reference sequence). The CDR3 is CASSLTASYEQYF. The DNA for the CDR3 is TGTGCCAGCAGCCTCACAGCTTCCTACGAGCAGTACTTC.

This chain links TRBV2 with TRBJ2-1; 7 bases align to TRBD2. In germline, CDR1 is SNHLY, CDR2 FYNNEI. CDR3 length: 15 amino acids. With 5 bases clipped from V and 2 bases from J, the junction kept 6 bases outside the gene matches. The DNA for the CDR3 is TGTGCCAGCAGTATAAGCGGGACTACCTACAATGAGCAGTTCTTC. Protein sequence: CASSISGTTYNEQFF.

This chain joins TRBV15 and TRBJ2-1, with 9 bases identical to TRBD1. Germline CDR1 is LNHNV and CDR2 is YYDKDF (reference sequence). The CDR3 consists of 14 residues. J was trimmed by 3 bases and V by 5 bases; bases with no gene match: 2. CDR3 in DNA: TGTGCCACCAGCGGGACAGGGTACTACAATGAGCAGTTCTTC. Its protein product is CATSGTGYYNEQFF. The full variable domain, rest sourced from reference TRBV15 and TRBJ2-1, is DAMVIQNPRYQVTQFGKPVTLSCSQTLNHNVMYWYQQKSSQAPKLLFHYYDKDFNNEADTPDNFQSRRPNTSFCFLDIRSPGLGDTAMYLCATSGTGYYNEQFFGPGTRLTVL.

This clone was found a few times. The V call is TRBV4-3, the J call TRBJ1-3; tentative D call: TRBD1 (5 bases). The CDR3 loop spans 14 amino acids. V lost 3 bases, J lost 1 base, and 7 bases lay in between. Germline V gene data show CDR1 as LGHNA and CDR2 as YSLEER. The CDR3 spells CASSHQGSGNTIYF. In DNA form, the CDR3 reads TGCGCCAGCAGCCACCAGGGTTCTGGAAACACCATATATTTT.

The chain joins TRBV19 to TRBJ2-7; 8 positions match TRBD1. Germline V gene data show CDR1 as LNHDA and CDR2 as SQIVND (reference sequence). With V trimmed by 5 bases and J by 2 bases, 5 bases remained unmatched. The CDR3 covers 14 residues. The CDR3 nucleotides read TGTGCCAGTAGTGCGATGACAGGGGCCTACGAGCAGTACTTC. This encodes CASSAMTGAYEQYF. The whole variable domain, remainder taken from reference TRBV19 and TRBJ2-7, is DGGITQSPKYLFRKEGQNVTLSCEQNLNHDAMYWYRQDPGQGLRLIYYSQIVNDFQKGDIAEGYSVSREKKESFPLTVTSAQKNPTAFYLCASSAMTGAYEQYFGPGTRLTVT.

The genes are TRBV5-1 and TRBJ2-7; 11 bases fit TRBD1. CDR3 length: 18 residues. Trimming took 2 bases from V and 3 from J; bases not matched to a gene: 13. Germline-derived CDR1 and CDR2 are SGHRS and YFSETQ. DNA of the CDR3: TGCGCCAGCAGCTTCAGTCCTCCCGGGACAGGGGGACACTACGAGCAGTACTTC. Translating gives CASSFSPPGTGGHYEQYF. The entire variable domain, with the rest obtained from reference TRBV5-1 and TRBJ2-7, is as follows: KAGVTQTPRYLIKTRGQQVTLSCSPISGHRSVSWYQQTPGQGLQFLFEYFSETQRNKGNFPGRFSGRQFSNSRSEMNVSTLELGDSALYLCASSFSPPGTGGHYEQYFGPGTRLTVT.

The chain carries TRBV6-6 and TRBJ2-5; TRBD2 aligns across 7 bases. This CDR3 contains 15 residues. With V trimmed by 2 bases and J by 2 bases, 5 bases remained unmatched. Germline loops: CDR1 MNHNY, CDR2 SVGAGI (reference sequence). The chain's CDR3 is CASSYPGTIQETQYF. CDR3 nucleotides: TGTGCCAGCAGTTACCCCGGGACTATACAAGAGACCCAGTACTTC.

J is TRBJ1-2 and V is TRBV7-9; tentative D call: TRBD1 (6 bases). Trimming removed 5 bases from V and 4 bases from J, with 17 bases in between. The germline CDR1 and CDR2 sequences are SEHNR and FQNEAQ (reference sequence). This CDR3 spans 15 amino acids. CDR3 sequence (DNA): TGTGCCAGCAGCCGAGGGGGAGAGAGGGGCTATGGCTACACCTTC. Its translation is CASSRGGERGYGYTF.

In its sample, this clone was seen a few times. The J gene is TRBJ1-6, the V gene TRBV30, with D possibly matching TRBD1 (6 bases). The CDR3 is 19 amino acids. Germline V lookup: CDR1 GTSNPN, CDR2 SVGIG (reference sequence). V was shortened by 4 bases and J by 0 bases, with 22 bases between the two germline ends. The CDR3 coding sequence is TGTGCCTGGACCCTTGTAGGACAGTTTTCAAGCTCCTATAATTCACCCCTCCACTTT. Translated, it gives CAWTLVGQFSSSYNSPLHF.

The J gene is TRBJ1-2, the V gene TRBV5-1, with 12 bases lining up with TRBD1. CDR1 and CDR2 (germline): SGHRS, YFSETQ. The V segment lost 2 bases and the J segment 3 bases; nucleotides outside the gene matches: 8. This CDR3 comprises 17 residues. DNA of the CDR3: TGCGCCAGCAGCTTAGCGGGACAGGGGGCAGTTGACTATGGCTACACCTTC. It is translated as CASSLAGQGAVDYGYTF. The full variable domain, rest sourced from reference TRBV5-1 and TRBJ1-2, is KAGVTQTPRYLIKTRGQQVTLSCSPISGHRSVSWYQQTPGQGLQFLFEYFSETQRNKGNFPGRFSGRQFSNSRSEMNVSTLELGDSALYLCASSLAGQGAVDYGYTFGSGTRLTVV.

This sequence joins TRBV30 and TRBJ2-5; 10 bases map to TRBD1. V shed 0 bases, J shed 1 base, and the junction held 2 bases outside the gene matches. CDR3 length equals 15 residues. Germline lookup yields CDR1 GTSNPN and CDR2 SVGIG (reference sequence). This CDR3 is CAWSVGTGVQETQYF. CDR3 sequence (DNA): TGTGCCTGGAGTGTGGGGACAGGGGTCCAAGAGACCCAGTACTTC.

This clone was counted a few times. V usage is TRBV29-1 and J usage is TRBJ2-2, with D possibly matching TRBD1 (5 bases). In germline, CDR1 is SQVTM, CDR2 ANQGSEA. Trimming cost V 4 bases and J 2 bases, with 8 bases left between them. This CDR3 contains 13 residues. The CDR3 nucleotides read TGCAGCGTTGGCAGGGTTAACACCGGGGAGCTGTTTTTT. It encodes CSVGRVNTGELFF.

This sequence joins TRBV5-1 and TRBJ2-1, with a possible D match to TRBD2 (7 bases). With 6 bases removed from V and 5 bases from J, the gap between germline ends came to 21 bases. This CDR3 region has 16 residues. Germline V CDR1 and CDR2: SGHRS, YFSETQ. As DNA, the CDR3 is TGCGCCAGCAACCCCGGCGGGGGCTCCGGGGACAATGAGCAGTTCTTC. Translation: CASNPGGGSGDNEQFF.

J is TRBJ2-7 and V is TRBV11-1; D unclear. The CDR3 is made up of 12 amino acids. Trimming cost V 5 bases and J 9 bases, with 14 bases left between them. In germline, CDR1 is SGHAT, CDR2 FQDESV (reference sequence). The CDR3 DNA follows: TGTGCCAGCAGCGCCCGGTCGACATGGCAGTACTTC. This translates into CASSARSTWQYF.

This clone came up a few times. V gene TRBV4-2 combines with J gene TRBJ2-6, with D possibly being TRBD1 (6 bases). The CDR3 covers 20 residues. V gave up 2 bases and J gave up 0 bases, with 20 bases separating them. Germline CDR1 is LGHNA and CDR2 is YNFKEQ. The CDR3 DNA reads TGTGCCAGCAGCCAAAACCCCACGGGACACCTCAGCTCTGGGGCCAACGTCCTGACTTTC. Encoded protein: CASSQNPTGHLSSGANVLTF.

The chain combines TRBV28 with TRBJ2-7; a possible D gene is TRBD2 (7 bases). Germline CDR1 MDHEN, CDR2 SYDVKM. CDR3 length equals 14 residues. Between the trimmed V and J ends, which lost 5 bases and 6 bases, there was a span of 17 bases. DNA for the CDR3: TGTGCCAGCAGTCTAGGGGGGGCCGGAGGCGAGCAGTACTTC. Amino acid sequence: CASSLGGAGGEQYF.

This clone was detected only once. The chain uses TRBV25-1 and TRBJ2-1; 11 bases align to TRBD1. CDR1 and CDR2 (germline): MGHDK, SYGVNS. V shed 3 bases, J shed 7 bases, and the junction held 5 bases outside the gene matches. The CDR3 contains 15 residues. The DNA for the CDR3 is TGTGCCAGCAGTGACCCAGGGACAGGGGGGAATGAGCAGTTCTTC. Translation gives CASSDPGTGGNEQFF.

DNA for the CDR3: TGTGCCAGCACCAGCCCCGGGAGGGGGAACACTGAAGCTTTCTTT. Its protein is CASTSPGRGNTEAFF. This chain uses TRBV6-5 with TRBJ1-1, with D possibly TRBD1 on 5 matching bases. Trimming took 7 bases from V and 1 from J, leaving 16 bases between them. This CDR3 is built from 15 residues. Germline-derived CDR1 and CDR2 are MNHEY and SVGAGI.

This clone was counted once. V usage is TRBV10-3 and J usage is TRBJ2-1, with 13 bases that match TRBD2. The junction had 4 bases not matched to a gene; V was cut back by 5 bases and J by 6 bases. There are 15 residues in the CDR3. The V gene's germline CDR1 is ENHRY and CDR2 SYGVKD. The CDR3 spells CAISHTSGGANEQFF. As DNA, the CDR3 is TGTGCCATCAGTCACACTAGCGGGGGGGCCAATGAGCAGTTCTTC.

The gene calls are TRBV30 and TRBJ2-1; D perhaps matches TRBD1 (5 bases). V was shortened by 4 bases and J by 7 bases, with 8 bases between the two germline ends. This CDR3 is 11 amino acids long. Germline-derived CDR1 and CDR2 are GTSNPN and SVGIG (reference sequence). The CDR3 protein is CAWTTANEQFF. The CDR3 DNA reads as TGTGCCTGGACGACAGCGAATGAGCAGTTCTTC.

This sequence joins TRBV5-1 and TRBJ2-7; D is undetermined. Germline V gene sequence: CDR1 SGHRS, CDR2 YFSETQ. The CDR3 has 13 amino acids. V lost 7 bases, J lost 0 bases, and 11 bases lay in between. The CDR3, as DNA: TGCGCCAGCGGGTTAGACAACTCCTACGAGCAGTACTTC. Its protein product is CASGLDNSYEQYF.

V is TRBV10-3 and J is TRBJ1-2; no reliable D call. Germline V CDR1 and CDR2: ENHRY, SYGVKD. There are 15 residues in the CDR3. V was cut by 6 bases and J by 9 bases, with 23 bases left in between. The CDR3 region is CAIRKESGAYDRYTF. The CDR3 region has the DNA TGTGCCATCAGGAAGGAGAGCGGCGCCTACGATCGCTACACCTTC.

The gene calls are TRBV29-1 and TRBJ1-1; D is uncertain. CDR3 size: 13 residues. V was pared by 1 base and J by 0 bases, with 6 bases between. Germline V gene sequence: CDR1 SQVTM, CDR2 ANQGSEA. The chain's CDR3 is CSVEGRMNTEAFF. The CDR3 DNA is TGCAGCGTTGAAGGGCGGATGAACACTGAAGCTTTCTTT.

This clone was counted a few times. This sequence joins TRBV13 and TRBJ1-1; 9 bases line up with TRBD1. Trimming cost V 3 bases and J 9 bases; bases outside gene matches: 17. The CDR3 length is 17 residues. From germline, CDR1 is PRHDT and CDR2 FYEKMQ (reference sequence). DNA of the CDR3: TGTGCCAGCAGCTTCTCCCTTTCCGACAGGGGGGAATCAAAAGCTTTCTTT. Protein: CASSFSLSDRGESKAFF.

In this sample, this clone turned up a few times. This sequence joins TRBV30 and TRBJ2-5, with D perhaps TRBD2 (5 bases). CDR3 length equals 15 residues. V was shortened by 2 bases and J by 4 bases, with 17 bases between the two germline ends. The germline CDR1 and CDR2 sequences are GTSNPN and SVGIG (reference sequence). CDR3 sequence: CAWSPRGFRGETQYF. The DNA for the CDR3 is TGTGCCTGGAGTCCTCGGGGTTTCAGAGGAGAGACCCAGTACTTC.

The chain recombines TRBV11-2 with TRBJ2-7; the D is unclear. This CDR3 has 12 residues. V lost 1 base to trimming and J lost 5 bases, with 6 bases between them. CDR1 is SGHAT and CDR2 is FQNNGV in the germline V gene. The CDR3 DNA is TGTGCCAGCAGCTTAGGGAGCCACGAGCAGTACTTC. It encodes CASSLGSHEQYF.

The chain employs TRBV4-3 and TRBJ2-1; maybe TRBD2 (7 bases). Trimming removed 0 bases from V and 0 bases from J, with 12 bases in between. This CDR3 region has 17 residues. Germline V gives CDR1 LGHNA, CDR2 YSLEER. The CDR3: CASSQDRAGASYNEQFF. The CDR3 coding sequence is TGCGCCAGCAGCCAAGATCGGGCGGGGGCCTCCTACAATGAGCAGTTCTTC.

The V and J genes are TRBV6-4 and TRBJ2-1; D is undetermined. CDR3 length: 13 residues. V gave up 0 bases and J gave up 7 bases, with 7 bases separating them. Germline V lookup: CDR1 MRHNA, CDR2 SNTAGT. CDR3 coding DNA: TGTGCCAGCAGTGACTCGAGGTGGAATGAGCAGTTCTTC. It translates to CASSDSRWNEQFF.